This paragraph covers one T cell receptor (beta chain) sequence. Its target is unknown. This record belongs to a study of blood T cells in healthy people across ages. General study points: A roughly linear fall in TCR beta diversity per million T cells was seen with increasing age. More naive CD4+ cells and higher diversity marked long-lived donors relative to aged donors.

In terms of origin and age, donors were healthy Caucasian individuals from Russia aged roughly 6 to 100. Isolating PBMCs gave at least 6 million of these cells per sample. This CDR3 spans 14 amino acids. CDR1 and CDR2 from the germline V gene are SQVTM and ANQGSEA. V lost 3 bases and J 5 bases, leaving 13 bases between the germline ends. The second PCR ran about 6 to 12 cycles with a sample-barcoded 5' primer and J-beta primers. TCRdb analysed the 5' RACE reads with MiXCR anew, one entry per CDR3 protein. The repertoire holds around 400,000 distinct CDR3 sequences, with 50% to 60% as singletons. Sequenced material: blood. The V call is TRBV29-1, the J call TRBJ1-4, with unresolved D. The origin of this receptor is a man in his sixties in good health. The DNA for the CDR3 is TGCAGCGTTGACCATGGGCCGCCCAATGAAAAACTGTTTTTT. Translated, it gives CSVDHGPPNEKLFF.